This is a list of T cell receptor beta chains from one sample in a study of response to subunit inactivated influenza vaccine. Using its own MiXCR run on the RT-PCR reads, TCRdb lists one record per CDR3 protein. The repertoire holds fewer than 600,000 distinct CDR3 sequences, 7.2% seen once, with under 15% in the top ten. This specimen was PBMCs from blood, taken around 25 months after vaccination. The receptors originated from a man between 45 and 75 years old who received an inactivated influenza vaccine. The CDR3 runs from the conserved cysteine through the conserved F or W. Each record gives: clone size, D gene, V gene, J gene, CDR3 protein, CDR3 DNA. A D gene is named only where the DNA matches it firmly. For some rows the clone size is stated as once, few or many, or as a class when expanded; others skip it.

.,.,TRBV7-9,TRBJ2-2,CASSSSRAGSGELFF,TGTGCCAGCAGCTCCTCTCGGGCCGGTTCCGGGGAGCTGTTTTTT
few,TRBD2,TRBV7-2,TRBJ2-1,CASSRTSGRGREQFF,TGTGCCAGCAGCCGGACTAGCGGGAGGGGCCGTGAGCAGTTCTTC
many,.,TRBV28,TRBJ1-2,CASSKSTVYGYTF,TGTGCCAGCAGTAAGAGCACTGTCTATGGCTACACCTTC
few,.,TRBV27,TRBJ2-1,CASSLWGGGGYNEQFF,TGTGCCAGCAGTTTATGGGGAGGGGGCGGGTACAATGAGCAGTTCTTC
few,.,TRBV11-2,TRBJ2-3,CASSHSSQGPRTDTQYF,TGTGCCAGCAGCCATTCATCGCAGGGCCCCCGCACAGATACGCAGTATTTT
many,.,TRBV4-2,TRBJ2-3,CASSQDPGTDTQYF,TGTGCCAGCAGCCAAGACCCAGGGACAGATACGCAGTATTTT
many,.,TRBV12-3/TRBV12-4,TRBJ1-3,CASSLRAGSGNTIYF,TGTGCCAGCAGTCTCAGGGCAGGCTCTGGAAACACCATATATTTT
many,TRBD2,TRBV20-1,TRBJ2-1,CSARAYGRASSYNEQFF,TGCAGTGCTAGGGCGTACGGGAGGGCTAGCTCCTACAATGAGCAGTTCTTC
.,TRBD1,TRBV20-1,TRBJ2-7,CSARSRDRGTYEQYF,TGCAGTGCTAGATCCCGGGACAGGGGAACCTACGAGCAGTACTTC
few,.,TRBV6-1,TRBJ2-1,CASSPDIGSYNEQFF,TGTGCCAGCAGTCCGGACATTGGCTCCTACAATGAGCAGTTCTTC
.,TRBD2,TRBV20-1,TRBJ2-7,CSARDPELAGGYEQHF,TGCAGTGCTAGGGACCCTGAACTAGCGGGGGGCTACGAGCAGCACTTC
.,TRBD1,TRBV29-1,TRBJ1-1,CSVAWDRGKGTEAFF,TGCAGCGTCGCCTGGGACAGGGGTAAGGGCACTGAAGCTTTCTTT
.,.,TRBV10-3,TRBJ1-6,CAISEPGSPLHF,TGTGCCATCAGTGAGCCGGGGTCACCCCTCCACTTT
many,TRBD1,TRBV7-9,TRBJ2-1,CASSFRQGVHNEQFF,TGTGCCAGCAGCTTCAGACAGGGAGTTCACAATGAGCAGTTCTTC
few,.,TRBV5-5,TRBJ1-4,CASSANTGTNGEKLFF,TGTGCCAGCAGCGCTAACACCGGGACCAACGGAGAAAAACTGTTTTTT